This TCR beta chain was captured by sequencing in a study of long-term antiretroviral therapy in people with HIV. The germline gives CDR1 SGHRS, CDR2 YFSETQ. The CDR3 totals 15 residues. The trim removed 1 base at V and 4 bases at J, leaving 4 bases unmatched. Survey-level resolution applied to immunoSEQ assay v3.0. Assay: immunoSEQ multiplex PCR; the TCRdb copy retains only in-frame clones and omits some. Found here are over 25,000 clones, about 93% of them singletons; the top ten hold 10%. V and J are TRBV5-1 and TRBJ2-1, with 8 bases that match TRBD2. Sequencing used unsorted PBMCs, obtained 6.2 years after starting antiretroviral therapy. The TCR was taken from a man aged 40-49 years with HIV. The CDR3 coding sequence is TGCGCCAGCAGCTTGAAGGCTAGCGGGTACAATGAGCAGTTCTTC. Translated, it gives CASSLKASGYNEQFF.